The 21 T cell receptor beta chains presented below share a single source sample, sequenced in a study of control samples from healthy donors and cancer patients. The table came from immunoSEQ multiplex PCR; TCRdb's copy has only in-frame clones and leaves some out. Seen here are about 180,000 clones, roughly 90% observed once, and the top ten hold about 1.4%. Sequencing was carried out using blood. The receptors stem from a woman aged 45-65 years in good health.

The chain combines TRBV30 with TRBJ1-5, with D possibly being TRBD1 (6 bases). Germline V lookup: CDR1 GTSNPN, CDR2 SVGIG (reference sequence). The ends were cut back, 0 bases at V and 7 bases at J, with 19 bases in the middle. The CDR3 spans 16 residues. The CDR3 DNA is TGTGCCTGGAGTGTACTGGGAGGGGGGGCTGGCCAGCCCCAGCATTTT. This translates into CAWSVLGGGAGQPQHF.

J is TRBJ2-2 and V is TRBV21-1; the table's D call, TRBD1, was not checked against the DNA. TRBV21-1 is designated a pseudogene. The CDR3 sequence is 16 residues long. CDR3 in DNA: TGTGCCAGCCCCAGGGACAGGGGATCGGACACCGGGGAGCTGTTTTTT. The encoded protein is CASPRDRGSDTGELFF.

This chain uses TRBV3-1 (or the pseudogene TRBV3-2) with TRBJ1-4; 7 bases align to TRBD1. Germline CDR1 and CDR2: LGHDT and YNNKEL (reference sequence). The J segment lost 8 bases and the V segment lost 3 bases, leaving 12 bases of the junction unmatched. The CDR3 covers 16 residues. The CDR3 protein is CASSQRGDSMGEKLFF. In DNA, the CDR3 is TGTGCCAGCAGCCAGAGAGGGGACAGCATGGGGGAAAAACTGTTTTTT.

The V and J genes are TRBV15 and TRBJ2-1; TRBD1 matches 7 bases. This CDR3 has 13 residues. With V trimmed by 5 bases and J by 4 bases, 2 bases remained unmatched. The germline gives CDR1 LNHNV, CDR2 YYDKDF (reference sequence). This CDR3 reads CATSGGQYNEQFF. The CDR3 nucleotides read TGTGCCACCAGCGGGGGACAGTACAATGAGCAGTTCTTC. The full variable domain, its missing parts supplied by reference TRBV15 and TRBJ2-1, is DAMVIQNPRYQVTQFGKPVTLSCSQTLNHNVMYWYQQKSSQAPKLLFHYYDKDFNNEADTPDNFQSRRPNTSFCFLDIRSPGLGDTAMYLCATSGGQYNEQFFGPGTRLTVL.

CDR3 nucleotides: TGTGCCAGCAGCGGTTCCGGGACTAGAGATACGCAGTATTTT. The encoded protein is CASSGSGTRDTQYF. The V and J genes are TRBV9 and TRBJ2-3; 8 nucleotides agree with TRBD2. Per the germline V gene, CDR1 is SGDLS and CDR2 is YYNGEE. The CDR3 is 14 amino acids. V lost 3 bases, J lost 5 bases, and 5 bases stayed unmatched.

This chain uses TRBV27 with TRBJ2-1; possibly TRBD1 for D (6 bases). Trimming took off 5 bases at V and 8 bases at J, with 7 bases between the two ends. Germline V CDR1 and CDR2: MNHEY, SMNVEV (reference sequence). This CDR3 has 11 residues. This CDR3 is CASSPGDEQFF. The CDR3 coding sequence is TGTGCCAGCAGTCCAGGGGATGAGCAGTTCTTC.

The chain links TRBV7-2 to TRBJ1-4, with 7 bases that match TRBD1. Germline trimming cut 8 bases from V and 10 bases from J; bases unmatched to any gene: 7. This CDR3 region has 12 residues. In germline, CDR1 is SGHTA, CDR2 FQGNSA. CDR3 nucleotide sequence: TGTGCCAGCGGGCAGGGGGTTGGAAAACTGTTTTTT. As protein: CASGQGVGKLFF.

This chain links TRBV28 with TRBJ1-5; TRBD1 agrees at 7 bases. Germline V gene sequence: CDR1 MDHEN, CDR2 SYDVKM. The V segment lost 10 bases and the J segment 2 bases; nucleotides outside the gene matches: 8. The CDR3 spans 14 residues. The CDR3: CATTGASGNQPQHF. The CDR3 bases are TGTGCCACTACAGGGGCCTCTGGCAATCAGCCCCAGCATTTT.

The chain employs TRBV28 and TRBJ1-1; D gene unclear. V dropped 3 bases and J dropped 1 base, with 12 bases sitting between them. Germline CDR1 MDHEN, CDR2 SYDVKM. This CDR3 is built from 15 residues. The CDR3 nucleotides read TGTGCCAGCAGTTTGCCATCACCGTCGAACACTGAAGCTTTCTTT. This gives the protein CASSLPSPSNTEAFF.

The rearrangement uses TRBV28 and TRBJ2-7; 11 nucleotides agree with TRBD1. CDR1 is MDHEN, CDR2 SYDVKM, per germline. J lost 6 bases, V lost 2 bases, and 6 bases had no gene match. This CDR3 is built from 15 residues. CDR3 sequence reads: CASSLPGTGGSEQYF. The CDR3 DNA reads TGTGCCAGCAGTTTACCCGGGACAGGGGGGAGCGAGCAGTACTTC.

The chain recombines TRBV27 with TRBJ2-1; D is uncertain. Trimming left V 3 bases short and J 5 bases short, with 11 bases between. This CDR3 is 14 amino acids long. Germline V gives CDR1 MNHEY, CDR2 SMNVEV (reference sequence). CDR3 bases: TGTGCCAGCAGTTTTTTGGATCGGGACAATGAGCAGTTCTTC. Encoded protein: CASSFLDRDNEQFF.

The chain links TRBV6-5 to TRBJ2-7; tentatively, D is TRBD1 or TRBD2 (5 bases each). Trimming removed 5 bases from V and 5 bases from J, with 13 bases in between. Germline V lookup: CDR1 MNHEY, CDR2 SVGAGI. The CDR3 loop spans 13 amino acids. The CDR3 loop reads CASSIRDAHEQYF. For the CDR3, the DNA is TGTGCCAGCAGTATACGGGACGCCCACGAGCAGTACTTC.

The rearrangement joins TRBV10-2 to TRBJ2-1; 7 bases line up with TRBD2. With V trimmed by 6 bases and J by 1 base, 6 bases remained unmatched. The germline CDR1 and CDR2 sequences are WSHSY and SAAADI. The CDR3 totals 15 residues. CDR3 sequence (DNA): TGCGCCAGCAGACCTAGCGGAAATTCCTACAATGAGCAGTTCTTC. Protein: CASRPSGNSYNEQFF.

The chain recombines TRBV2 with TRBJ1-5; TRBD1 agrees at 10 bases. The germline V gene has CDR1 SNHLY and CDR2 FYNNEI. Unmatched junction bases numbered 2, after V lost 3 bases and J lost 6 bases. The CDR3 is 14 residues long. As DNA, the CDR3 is TGTGCCAGCAGTGACTGGGACAGGGGTCAGCCCCAGCATTTT. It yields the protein CASSDWDRGQPQHF.

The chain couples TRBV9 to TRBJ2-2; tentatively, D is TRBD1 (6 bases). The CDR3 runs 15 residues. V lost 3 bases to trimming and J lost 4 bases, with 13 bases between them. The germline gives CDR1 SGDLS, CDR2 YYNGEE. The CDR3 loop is CASSAQGLGTGELFF. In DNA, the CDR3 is TGTGCCAGCAGCGCCCAGGGGCTTGGCACCGGGGAGCTGTTTTTT.

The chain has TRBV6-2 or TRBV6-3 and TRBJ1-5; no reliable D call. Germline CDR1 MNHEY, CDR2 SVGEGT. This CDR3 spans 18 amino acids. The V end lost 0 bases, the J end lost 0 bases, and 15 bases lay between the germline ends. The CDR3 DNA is TGTGCCAGCAGTTACTCGAGTACAGACGCTTATAGCAATCAGCCCCAGCATTTT. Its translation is CASSYSSTDAYSNQPQHF.

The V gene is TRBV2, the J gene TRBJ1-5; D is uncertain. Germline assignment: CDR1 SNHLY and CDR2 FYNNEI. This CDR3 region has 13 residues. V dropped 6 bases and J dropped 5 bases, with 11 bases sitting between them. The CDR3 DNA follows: TGTGCCAGCAGGGTAAAGGAGGATCAGCCCCAGCATTTT. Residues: CASRVKEDQPQHF.

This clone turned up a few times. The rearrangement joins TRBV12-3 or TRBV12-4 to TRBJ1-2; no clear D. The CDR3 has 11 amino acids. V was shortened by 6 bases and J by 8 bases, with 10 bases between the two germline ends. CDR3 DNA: TGTGCCAGCAGCAACCGGTACGGCTACACCTTC. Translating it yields CASSNRYGYTF.

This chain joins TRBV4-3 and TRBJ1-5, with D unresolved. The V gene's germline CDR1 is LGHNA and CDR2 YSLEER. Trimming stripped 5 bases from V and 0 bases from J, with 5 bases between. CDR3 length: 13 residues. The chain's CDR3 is CASSSDSNQPQHF. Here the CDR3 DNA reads TGCGCCAGCAGCTCAGATAGCAATCAGCCCCAGCATTTT.

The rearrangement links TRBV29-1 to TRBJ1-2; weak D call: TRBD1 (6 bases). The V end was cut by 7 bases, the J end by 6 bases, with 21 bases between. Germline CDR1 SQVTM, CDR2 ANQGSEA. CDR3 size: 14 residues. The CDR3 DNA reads TGCAGCGCCAACCGGGACAACCATGTGGATGGCTACACCTTC. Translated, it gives CSANRDNHVDGYTF.

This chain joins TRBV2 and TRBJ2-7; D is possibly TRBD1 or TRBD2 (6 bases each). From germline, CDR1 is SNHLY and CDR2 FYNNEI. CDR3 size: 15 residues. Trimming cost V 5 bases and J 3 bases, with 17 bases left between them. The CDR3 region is CASSRGRLTSYEQYF. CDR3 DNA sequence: TGTGCCAGCAGTAGGGGGAGGCTAACAAGCTACGAGCAGTACTTC.